There are many counts of the clone carrying this TCR beta chain. Its antigen is undetermined. V was clipped by 3 bases and J by 3 bases, with 12 bases between them. Per the germline V gene, CDR1 is KGHDR and CDR2 is SFDVKD. The CDR3 covers 15 residues. The entry originates in a study of T-cell memory formation after mild COVID-19. Findings and limits, study-wide: Among CD4+ contracting clones, most were CM and EM, and CD8+ ones EMRA.

TCRdb re-analysed the 5' RACE reads in MiXCR, keeping a single row per CDR3 protein. The table shows around 440,000 distinct CDR3 sequences, with about 20% occurring only once. The source of this sequence is an adult woman who had mild COVID-19 (a few samples of this study predate the infection). Cell type and time point are not known. The V call is TRBV24-1, the J call TRBJ2-3; either TRBD1 or TRBD2 may fit D (5 bases each). The sequencing input was PBMCs or a T cell subset sorted from them (not recorded which). CDR3 sequence reads: CATSDQGEGTDTQYF. In DNA form, the CDR3 reads TGTGCCACCAGTGATCAGGGAGAAGGGACAGATACGCAGTATTTT.